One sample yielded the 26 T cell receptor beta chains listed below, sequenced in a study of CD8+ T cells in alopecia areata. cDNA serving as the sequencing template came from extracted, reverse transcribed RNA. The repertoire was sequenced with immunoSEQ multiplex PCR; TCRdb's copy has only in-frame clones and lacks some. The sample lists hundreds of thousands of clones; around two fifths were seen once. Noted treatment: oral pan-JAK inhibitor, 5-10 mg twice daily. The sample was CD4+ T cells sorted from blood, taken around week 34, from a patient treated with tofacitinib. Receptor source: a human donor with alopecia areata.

The CDR3 region has the DNA TGTGCCAGCAGGAATTGGGGGAGGACATCCTACAATGAGCAGTTCTTC. It specifies CASRNWGRTSYNEQFF. The chain joins TRBV27 to TRBJ2-1; a weak D match, TRBD2 (6 bases). Germline V gene sequence: CDR1 MNHEY, CDR2 SMNVEV (reference sequence). V lost 6 bases, J lost 1 base, and 16 bases lay in between. This CDR3 is built from 16 residues.

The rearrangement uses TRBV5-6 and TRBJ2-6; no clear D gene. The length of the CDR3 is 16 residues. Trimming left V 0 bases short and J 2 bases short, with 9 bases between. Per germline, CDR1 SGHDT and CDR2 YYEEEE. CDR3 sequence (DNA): TGTGCCAGCAGCTTGGGGGGTCTCCCTGGGGCCAACGTCCTGACTTTC. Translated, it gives CASSLGGLPGANVLTF. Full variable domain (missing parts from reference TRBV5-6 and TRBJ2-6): DAGVTQSPTHLIKTRGQQVTLRCSPKSGHDTVSWYQQALGQGPQFIFQYYEEEERQRGNFPDRFSGHQFPNYSSELNVNALLLGDSALYLCASSLGGLPGANVLTFGAGSRLTVL.

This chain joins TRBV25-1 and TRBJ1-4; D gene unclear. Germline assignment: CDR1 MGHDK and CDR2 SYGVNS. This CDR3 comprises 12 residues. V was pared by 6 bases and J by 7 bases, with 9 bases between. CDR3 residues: CASRTMGEKLFF. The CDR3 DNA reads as TGTGCCAGCAGGACTATGGGTGAAAAACTGTTTTTT.

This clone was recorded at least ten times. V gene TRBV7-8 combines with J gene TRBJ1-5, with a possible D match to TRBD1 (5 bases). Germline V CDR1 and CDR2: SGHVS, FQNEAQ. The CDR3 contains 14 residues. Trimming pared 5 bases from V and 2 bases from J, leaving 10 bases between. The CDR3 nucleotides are TGTGCCAGCAGCCCCGAGGGGCGCAATCAGCCCCAGCATTTT. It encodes CASSPEGRNQPQHF.

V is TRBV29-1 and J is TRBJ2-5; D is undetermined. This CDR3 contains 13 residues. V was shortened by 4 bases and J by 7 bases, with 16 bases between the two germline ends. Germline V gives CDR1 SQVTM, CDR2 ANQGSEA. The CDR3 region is CSVVPSHMPTQYF. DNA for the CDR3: TGCAGCGTTGTCCCCTCTCATATGCCGACCCAGTACTTC.

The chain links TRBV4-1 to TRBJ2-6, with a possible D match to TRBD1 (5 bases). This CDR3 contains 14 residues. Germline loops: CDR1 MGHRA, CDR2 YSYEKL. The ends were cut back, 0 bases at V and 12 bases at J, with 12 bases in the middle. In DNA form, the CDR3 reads TGCGCCAGCAGCCAAGACTGGGGCAGCACCGTCCTGACTTTC. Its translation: CASSQDWGSTVLTF.

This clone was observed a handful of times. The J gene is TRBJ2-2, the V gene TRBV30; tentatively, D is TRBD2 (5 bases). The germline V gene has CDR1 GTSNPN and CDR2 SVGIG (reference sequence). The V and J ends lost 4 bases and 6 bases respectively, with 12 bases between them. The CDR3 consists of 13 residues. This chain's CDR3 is CAWNGVPSGELFF. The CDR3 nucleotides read TGTGCCTGGAACGGGGTACCCTCCGGGGAGCTGTTTTTT.

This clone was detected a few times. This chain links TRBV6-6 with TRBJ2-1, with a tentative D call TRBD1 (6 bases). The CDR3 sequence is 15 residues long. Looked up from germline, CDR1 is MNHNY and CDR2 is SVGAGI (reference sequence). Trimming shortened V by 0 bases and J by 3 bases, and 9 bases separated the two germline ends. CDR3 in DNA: TGTGCCAGCAGTTACTCCGGACAGCTCTACAATGAGCAGTTCTTC. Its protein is CASSYSGQLYNEQFF.

The CDR3 DNA follows: TGCGCCAGCAGCCGGACAGGGGATCAGCCCCAGCATTTT. Translated: CASSRTGDQPQHF. V gene TRBV5-1 combines with J gene TRBJ1-5; 9 bases fit TRBD1. The germline V gene has CDR1 SGHRS and CDR2 YFSETQ. The V and J ends lost 4 bases and 5 bases, in that order; junction bases with no gene match: 1. The CDR3 has 13 residues.

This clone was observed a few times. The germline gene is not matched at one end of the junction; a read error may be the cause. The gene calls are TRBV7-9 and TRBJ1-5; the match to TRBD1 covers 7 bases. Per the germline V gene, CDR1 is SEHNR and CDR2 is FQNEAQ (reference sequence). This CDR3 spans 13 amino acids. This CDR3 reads CASSLEGQAVLDF. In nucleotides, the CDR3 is TGTGCCAGCAGCTTAGAAGGACAGGCCGTGTTGGATTTT.

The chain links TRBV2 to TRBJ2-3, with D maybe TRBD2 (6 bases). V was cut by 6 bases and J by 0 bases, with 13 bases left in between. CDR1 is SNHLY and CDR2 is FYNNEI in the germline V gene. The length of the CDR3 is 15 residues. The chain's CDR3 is CASRARDQSTDTQYF. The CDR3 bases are TGTGCCAGCAGAGCGCGGGACCAGAGCACAGATACGCAGTATTTT.

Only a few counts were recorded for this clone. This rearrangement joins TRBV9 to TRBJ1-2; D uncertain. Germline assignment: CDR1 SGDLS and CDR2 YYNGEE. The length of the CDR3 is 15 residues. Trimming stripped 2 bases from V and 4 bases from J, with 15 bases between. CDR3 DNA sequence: TGTGCCAGCAGCGTGGGTCCGTTGGTTACCTATGGCTACACCTTC. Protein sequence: CASSVGPLVTYGYTF.

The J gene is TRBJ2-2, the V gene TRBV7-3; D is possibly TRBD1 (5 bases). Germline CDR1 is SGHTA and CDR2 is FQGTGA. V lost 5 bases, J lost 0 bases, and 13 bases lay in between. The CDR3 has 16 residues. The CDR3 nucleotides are TGTGCCAGCAGCCTGCAAGGGGTTCCGAACACCGGGGAGCTGTTTTTT. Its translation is CASSLQGVPNTGELFF.

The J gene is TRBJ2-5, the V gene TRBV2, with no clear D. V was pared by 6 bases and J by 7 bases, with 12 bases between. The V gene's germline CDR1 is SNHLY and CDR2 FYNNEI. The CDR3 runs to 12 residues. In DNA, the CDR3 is TGTGCCAGCAGGTACACCCCGGGGACCCAGTACTTC. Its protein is CASRYTPGTQYF. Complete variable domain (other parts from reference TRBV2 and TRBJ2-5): EPEVTQTPSHQVTQMGQEVILRCVPISNHLYFYWYRQILGQKVEFLVSFYNNEISEKSEIFDDQFSVERPDGSNFTLKIRSTKLEDSAMYFCASRYTPGTQYFGPGTRLLVL.

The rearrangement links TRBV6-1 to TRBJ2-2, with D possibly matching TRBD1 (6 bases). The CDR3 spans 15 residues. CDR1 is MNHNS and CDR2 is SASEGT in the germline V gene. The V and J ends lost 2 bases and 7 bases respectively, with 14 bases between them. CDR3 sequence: CASSEHRVDGGELFF. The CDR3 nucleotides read TGTGCCAGCAGTGAACACAGGGTTGATGGCGGGGAGCTGTTTTTT.

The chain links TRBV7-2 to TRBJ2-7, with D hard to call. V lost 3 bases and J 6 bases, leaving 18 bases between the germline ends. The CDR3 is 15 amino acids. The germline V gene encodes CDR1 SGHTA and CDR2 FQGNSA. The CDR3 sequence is CASSFRVSPTAEQYF. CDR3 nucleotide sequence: TGTGCCAGCAGCTTTAGGGTCAGCCCTACGGCCGAGCAGTACTTC. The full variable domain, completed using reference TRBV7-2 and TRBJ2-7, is GAGVSQSPSNKVTEKGKDVELRCDPISGHTALYWYRQSLGQGLEFLIYFQGNSAPDKSGLPSDRFSAERTGGSVSTLTIQRTQQEDSAVYLCASSFRVSPTAEQYFGPGTRLTVT.

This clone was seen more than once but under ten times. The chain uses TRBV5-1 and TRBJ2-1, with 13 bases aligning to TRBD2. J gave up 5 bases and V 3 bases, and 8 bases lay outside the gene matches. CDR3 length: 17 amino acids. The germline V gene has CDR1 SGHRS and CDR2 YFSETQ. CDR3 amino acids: CASSWGLAGRGNNEQFF. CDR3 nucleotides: TGCGCCAGCAGCTGGGGACTAGCGGGGCGAGGAAACAATGAGCAGTTCTTC.

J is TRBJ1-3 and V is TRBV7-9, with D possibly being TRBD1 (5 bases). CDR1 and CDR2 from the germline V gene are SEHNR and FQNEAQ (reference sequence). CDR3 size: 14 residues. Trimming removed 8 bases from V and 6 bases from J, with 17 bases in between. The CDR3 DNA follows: TGTGCCAGCCTGAACATCGGAGGGGTAAACACCATATATTTT. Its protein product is CASLNIGGVNTIYF.

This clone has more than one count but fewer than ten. The CDR3 DNA reads TGCAGCGTTGGACAGGCCATCACTAATGAAAAACTGTTTTTT. As protein: CSVGQAITNEKLFF. The chain employs TRBV29-1 and TRBJ1-4; D is perhaps TRBD1 (6 bases). The CDR3 sequence is 14 residues long. CDR1 and CDR2 from the germline V gene are SQVTM and ANQGSEA. V lost 4 bases to trimming and J lost 2 bases, with 11 bases between them.

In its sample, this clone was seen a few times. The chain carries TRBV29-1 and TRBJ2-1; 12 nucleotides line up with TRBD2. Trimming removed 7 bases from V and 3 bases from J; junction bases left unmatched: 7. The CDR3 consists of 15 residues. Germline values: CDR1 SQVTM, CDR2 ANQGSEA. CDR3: CSASLGLAGYNEQFF. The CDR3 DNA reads TGCAGCGCATCCCTGGGACTAGCGGGCTACAATGAGCAGTTCTTC.

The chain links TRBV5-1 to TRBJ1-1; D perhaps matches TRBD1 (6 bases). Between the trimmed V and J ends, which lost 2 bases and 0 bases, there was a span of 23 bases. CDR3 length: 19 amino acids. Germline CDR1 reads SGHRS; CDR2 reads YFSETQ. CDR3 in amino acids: CASSFGYLSGAGVNTEAFF. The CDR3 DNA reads TGCGCCAGCAGCTTCGGCTATCTTTCAGGGGCTGGAGTGAACACTGAAGCTTTCTTT.

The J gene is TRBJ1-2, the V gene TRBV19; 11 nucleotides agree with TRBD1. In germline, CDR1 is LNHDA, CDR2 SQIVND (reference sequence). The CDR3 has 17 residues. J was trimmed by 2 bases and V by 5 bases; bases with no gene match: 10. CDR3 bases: TGTGCCAGTAGTTTCCGGGGACAGGGGGAAGGAAACTATGGCTACACCTTC. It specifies CASSFRGQGEGNYGYTF.

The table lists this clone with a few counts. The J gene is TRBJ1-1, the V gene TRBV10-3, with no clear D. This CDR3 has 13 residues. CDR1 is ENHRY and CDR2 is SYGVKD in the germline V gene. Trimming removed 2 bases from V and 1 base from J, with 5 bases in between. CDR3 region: CAISEGSNTEAFF. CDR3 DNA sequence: TGTGCCATCAGTGAGGGGTCGAACACTGAAGCTTTCTTT.

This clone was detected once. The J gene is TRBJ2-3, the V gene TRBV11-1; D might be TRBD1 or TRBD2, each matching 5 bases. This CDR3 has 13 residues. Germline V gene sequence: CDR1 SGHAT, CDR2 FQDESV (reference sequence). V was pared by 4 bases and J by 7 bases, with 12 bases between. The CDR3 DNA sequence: TGTGCCAGCAGCTCAGAGAGGGGAAATACGCAGTATTTT. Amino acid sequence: CASSSERGNTQYF.

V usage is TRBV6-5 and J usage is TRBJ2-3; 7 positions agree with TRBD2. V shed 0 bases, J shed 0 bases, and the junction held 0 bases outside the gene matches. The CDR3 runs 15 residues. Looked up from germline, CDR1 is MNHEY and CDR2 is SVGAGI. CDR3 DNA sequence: TGTGCCAGCAGTTACTCTAGCGGGAGCACAGATACGCAGTATTTT. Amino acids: CASSYSSGSTDTQYF.

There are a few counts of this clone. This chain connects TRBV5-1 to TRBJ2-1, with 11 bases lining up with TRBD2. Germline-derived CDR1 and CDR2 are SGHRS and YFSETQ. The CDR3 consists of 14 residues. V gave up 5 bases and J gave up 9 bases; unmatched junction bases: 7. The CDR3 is CASSIGTSGREQFF. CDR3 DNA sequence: TGCGCCAGCAGTATCGGGACTAGCGGTCGTGAGCAGTTCTTC.